This T cell receptor beta chain was captured in a study of T cells in Graves' hyperthyroidism and ophthalmopathy. J gave up 4 bases and V 4 bases, and 5 bases lay outside the gene matches. Germline-derived CDR1 and CDR2 are SGHTA and FQGNSA. The CDR3 consists of 15 residues. Active moderate-to-severe ophthalmopathy, Clinical Activity Score at least 3, NOSPECS at least 4, under 3 months' duration. Overall study findings and caveats: Median prediction lead before ophthalmopathy onset was 6 to 8 months with the model. Most expanded thyroid clonotypes above 0.001 recurred in blood.

It was RNA transcripts that yielded the amplified TCR beta CDR3 regions. The HTBI primer set drove a first-round RT-PCR of the TCR CDR3. TCRdb recomputed calls from the multiplex PCR reads with MiXCR, one row per CDR3 protein. The sample has fewer than 350,000 distinct CDR3 sequences; 15% to 20% are singletons. This clonotype appeared a few times. The antigen remains undetermined. The chain links TRBV7-2 to TRBJ2-7; 12 bases agree with TRBD2. The sequenced sample was blood. This TCR derives from a man aged 50 to 60 with Graves' ophthalmopathy. Here the CDR3 DNA reads TGTGCCAGCAGCTACCAGACTAGCGGGAGTTACGAGCAGTACTTC. Translated, it gives CASSYQTSGSYEQYF.